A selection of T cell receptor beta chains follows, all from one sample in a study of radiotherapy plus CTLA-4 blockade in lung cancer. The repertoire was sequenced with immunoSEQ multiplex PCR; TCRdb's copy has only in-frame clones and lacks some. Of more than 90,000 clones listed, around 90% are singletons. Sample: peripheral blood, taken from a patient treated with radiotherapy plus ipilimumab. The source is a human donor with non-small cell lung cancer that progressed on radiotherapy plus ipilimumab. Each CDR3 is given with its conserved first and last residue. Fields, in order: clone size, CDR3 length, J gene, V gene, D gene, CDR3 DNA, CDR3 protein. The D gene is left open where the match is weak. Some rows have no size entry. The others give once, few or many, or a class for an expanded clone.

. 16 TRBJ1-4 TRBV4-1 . TGCGCCAGCAGCCAGGTTGGGATGGGGGTTAATGAAAAACTGTTTTTT CASSQVGMGVNEKLFF
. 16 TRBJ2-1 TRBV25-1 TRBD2 TGTGCCAGCACGATAGCGGGAGGTACCACCTACAATGAGCAGTTCTTC CASTIAGGTTYNEQFF
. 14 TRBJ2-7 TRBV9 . TGTGCCAGCAGCCCCGGACTGAGAACCTACGAGCAGTACTTC CASSPGLRTYEQYF
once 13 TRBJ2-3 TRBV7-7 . TGTGCTAGCAGCTTAACAGGCACAGATACGCAGTATTTT CASSLTGTDTQYF
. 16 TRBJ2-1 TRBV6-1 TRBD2 TGTGCCAGCAGCGAAGAGAGCGGGAGGACGATGGATGAGCAGTTCTTC CASSEESGRTMDEQFF
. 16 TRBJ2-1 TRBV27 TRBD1 TGTGCCAGCAGTTTACCGGCAGGGGGTGGTAGGAATGAGCAGTTCTTC CASSLPAGGGRNEQFF
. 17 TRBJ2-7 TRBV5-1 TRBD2 TGCGCCAGCAGCTTGGGACTAGCGGGAGGGCCAACCTACGAGCAGTACTTC CASSLGLAGGPTYEQYF
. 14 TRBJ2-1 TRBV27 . TGTGCCAGCGGCACTAGCTCATCGTACAATGAGCAGTTCTTC CASGTSSSYNEQFF
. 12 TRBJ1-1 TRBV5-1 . TGCGCCAGCAGCTTTAACGGACCGACGGCTTTCTTT CASSFNGPTAFF
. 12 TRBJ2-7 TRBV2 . TGTGCCAGCAGTCTGAGCTCCTACGAGCAGTACTTC CASSLSSYEQYF
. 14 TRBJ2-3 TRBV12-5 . TGTGCTAGTGGTTTGGCCGCCGGGTCGGATACGCAGTATTTT CASGLAAGSDTQYF
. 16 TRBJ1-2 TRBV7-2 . TGTGCCAGCAGCTTAGCGATCACAGAGACCTATTTTGGCTACACCTTC CASSLAITETYFGYTF
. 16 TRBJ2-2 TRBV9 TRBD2 TGTGCCAGCAGCGGCTTGACTAGCGGGAGGTCCGGGGAGCTGTTTTTT CASSGLTSGRSGELFF